This T cell receptor beta chain was captured in a study of shared clonotypes between healthy human individuals. As processed by the authors: Because ImmunoSEQ provided only junction sequences with no quality scores, the filtering differed. Only in-frame clones appear in the TCRdb table, and some are missing; sequencing was by immunoSEQ multiplex PCR. V, J and clone size are those of that table, while D and trimming were read from the DNA. Among 2 million to 2.5 million clones listed, 92% were seen once. The junction had 6 bases not matched to a gene; V was cut back by 5 bases and J by 4 bases. The germline V gene has CDR1 LNHNV and CDR2 YYDKDF (reference sequence). The CDR3 runs to 15 residues. Details on this clone: No antigen is known for it.

General observations from the study: Rarefaction curves obtained for sorted subsets showed sequencing incomplete despite large depth. Larger richness was generally estimated for naive than memory subsets.

The sequencing input was naive CD4+ T cells from PBMCs. The subset here: CD45RA+ positively selected. This receptor was taken from a man between 18 and 29 years old in good health. Some clones in this sample may be carry-over from other donors' samples. The chain combines TRBV15 with TRBJ1-4, with 8 bases aligning to TRBD1. As DNA, the CDR3 is TGTGCCACCAGCTCCAGGGACAGGTATAATGAAAAACTGTTTTTT. Translating gives CATSSRDRYNEKLFF.